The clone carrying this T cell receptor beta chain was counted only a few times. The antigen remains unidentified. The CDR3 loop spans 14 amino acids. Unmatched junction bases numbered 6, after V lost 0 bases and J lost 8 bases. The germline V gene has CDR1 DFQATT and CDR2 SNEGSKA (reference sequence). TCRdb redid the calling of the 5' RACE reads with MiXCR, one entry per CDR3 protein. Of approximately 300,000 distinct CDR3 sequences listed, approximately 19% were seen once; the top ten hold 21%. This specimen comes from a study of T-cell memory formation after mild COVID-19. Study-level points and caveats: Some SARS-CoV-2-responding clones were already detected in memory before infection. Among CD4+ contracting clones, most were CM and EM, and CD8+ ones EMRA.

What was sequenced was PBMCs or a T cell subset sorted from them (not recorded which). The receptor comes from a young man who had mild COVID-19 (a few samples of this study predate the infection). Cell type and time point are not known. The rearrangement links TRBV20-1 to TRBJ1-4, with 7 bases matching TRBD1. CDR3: CSARDYRGGEKLFF. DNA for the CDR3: TGCAGTGCTAGAGATTACAGGGGCGGGGAAAAACTGTTTTTT.